This T cell receptor beta chain is drawn from a study of T cell changes during pregnancy in multiple sclerosis. The CDR3 sequence is 16 residues long. V lost 5 bases to trimming and J lost 3 bases; unmatched junction nucleotides: 11. CDR1 LNHDA and CDR2 SQIVND come from the germline V gene (reference sequence). Sequencing used immunoSEQ multiplex PCR; TCRdb keeps in-frame clones, though not all of them. The sample yields 35,000 to 50,000 clones, 80% to 90% seen once. V gene TRBV19 combines with J gene TRBJ2-7; 9 bases align to TRBD1. Here the sequenced sample was CD4+ T cells from peripheral blood mononuclear cells, taken in the first trimester of pregnancy. This clonotype originated in a female donor with multiple sclerosis, enrolled in a pregnancy study. The CDR3 is CASSYGTGPGDYEQYF. CDR3 bases: TGTGCCAGTAGTTACGGGACAGGGCCGGGCGACTACGAGCAGTACTTC.